One sample yielded the 17 T cell receptor beta chains listed below, sequenced in a study of regulatory T cells in long-lasting Graves disease (dated by TCRdb to the early 2020s). Reading the label with the study, this specimen's time point is: persistent/refractory GD, antithyroid drugs over 5 years with positive TRAb. RNA was extracted from PBMCs in TRIzol for both TCR sequencing and RNA sequencing. The receptor library was made with multiplex PCR. Sequencing instrument: Illumina HiSeq 4000. CDR3 regions were amplified by Arm-PCR with iRepertoire HTBI primers to construct TCR beta libraries. TCRdb reran the public reads through fastp at Q25 and MiXCR, keeping productive beta chains. For every CDR3 protein sequence, its rows merge into one entry that carries the most common genes and DNA. In all, the sample holds about 470,000 distinct CDR3 sequences, and under 25% of those were seen once. The top ten constitute more than 6% of the sample.

The sample consisted of peripheral blood mononuclear cells (PBMCs), taken when the disease was refractory, from a patient treated with antithyroid drugs. These receptors were taken from a female donor with Graves disease.

This clonotype turned up a few times. The chain uses TRBV6-2 or TRBV6-3 and TRBJ2-5; D gene uncertain. Germline lookup yields CDR1 MNHEY and CDR2 SVGEGT. Trimming stripped 2 bases from V and 0 bases from J, with 7 bases between. The CDR3 loop spans 14 amino acids. The CDR3 is CASSYGENQETQYF. In DNA form, the CDR3 reads TGTGCCAGCAGTTACGGTGAAAACCAAGAGACCCAGTACTTC.

This clonotype was observed a few times. Compared with germline, one end of the junction differs, possibly owing to a read error. This chain joins TRBV7-2 and TRBJ2-7, with D perhaps TRBD1 (6 bases). Germline CDR1 and CDR2: SGHTA and FQGNSA. This CDR3 spans 14 amino acids. The CDR3 nucleotides are TGTGCCAGCAGCTTATCCAGTATCCCAGGGGAGCAGTGCTTC. The encoded protein is CASSLSSIPGEQCF.

This clonotype was observed a few times. One end of the junction varies from germline; a read error may be responsible. V usage is TRBV9 and J usage is TRBJ1-3; 10 positions match TRBD1. Germline lookup yields CDR1 SGDLS and CDR2 YYNGEE. The CDR3 sequence is 18 residues long. CDR3 bases: TGTGCCAGCAGCGCGCGGGGGACAGGGGCCGACGCTGGAAACATCATATATTTT. Translated: CASSARGTGADAGNIIYF.

The chain employs TRBV5-1 and TRBJ2-3; tentatively, D is TRBD1 (6 bases). The germline V gene has CDR1 SGHRS and CDR2 YFSETQ. The V end was cut by 4 bases, the J end by 2 bases, with 14 bases between. The CDR3 consists of 15 residues. CDR3 sequence reads: CASSPTGIPTDTQYF. In nucleotides, the CDR3 is TGCGCCAGCAGCCCGACAGGCATCCCCACAGATACGCAGTATTTT.

This clonotype was counted a few times. The rearrangement links TRBV3-1 to TRBJ2-7, with D perhaps matching TRBD1 or TRBD2 (5 bases each). The CDR3 extends over 16 amino acids. With 4 bases removed from V and 3 bases from J, the gap between germline ends came to 19 bases. The germline V gene has CDR1 LGHDT and CDR2 YNNKEL (reference sequence). CDR3 amino acids: CASSPTPGRGLYEQYF. The CDR3 region has the DNA TGTGCCAGCAGCCCAACCCCGGGGCGAGGTCTCTACGAGCAGTACTTC.

This clonotype has more than one count but fewer than ten. The rearrangement uses TRBV20-1 and TRBJ1-2; 7 bases are a match to TRBD1. Trimming removed 0 bases from V and 2 bases from J; junction bases left unmatched: 6. CDR1 and CDR2 (germline): DFQATT, SNEGSKA (reference sequence). The CDR3 runs to 15 residues. The CDR3 loop reads CSARDHRDSNYGYTF. Written as DNA, the CDR3 is TGCAGTGCTAGAGATCACAGGGACAGCAACTATGGCTACACCTTC.

Only a few counts were recorded for this clonotype. The chain links TRBV2 to TRBJ1-2; no clear D gene. Germline V lookup: CDR1 SNHLY, CDR2 FYNNEI. The CDR3 spans 15 residues. V lost 6 bases and J 0 bases, leaving 14 bases between the germline ends. CDR3 loop: CASSQEPGTNYGYTF. The CDR3 DNA reads as TGTGCCAGCAGCCAAGAACCCGGGACTAACTATGGCTACACCTTC.

The J gene is TRBJ2-7, the V gene TRBV5-1; D unresolved. The CDR3 has 15 amino acids. CDR1 is SGHRS, CDR2 YFSETQ, per germline. The V gene lost 3 bases and the J gene lost 0 bases, with 13 bases spanning the gap. The CDR3 DNA follows: TGCGCCAGCAGCTCCCGGGCAGGCAGCTCCTACGAGCAGTACTTC. As protein: CASSSRAGSSYEQYF.

The chain recombines TRBV29-1 with TRBJ2-3, with D perhaps TRBD2 (5 bases). Germline CDR1 reads SQVTM; CDR2 reads ANQGSEA. The V end lost 4 bases, the J end lost 2 bases, and 16 bases lay between the germline ends. The CDR3 extends over 15 amino acids. CDR3 sequence: CSVVSVASNTDTQYF. The DNA for the CDR3 is TGCAGCGTTGTTTCGGTAGCGAGCAACACAGATACGCAGTATTTT.

As to this clonotype: Just one base apart from a much larger clone, this may be a read error. The chain employs TRBV27 and TRBJ1-6; D is perhaps TRBD1 (5 bases). The CDR3 length is 13 residues. Germline V gene data show CDR1 as MNHEY and CDR2 as SMNVEV (reference sequence). Between the trimmed V and J ends, which lost 3 bases and 7 bases, there was a span of 7 bases. CDR3 residues: CASSLWTNSPLHF. CDR3 bases: TGTGCCAGCAGTTTGTGGACAAATTCACCCCTCCACTTT.

The sample holds a few counts of this clonotype. This CDR3 reads CASSLNAKNTEAFF. DNA for the CDR3: TGTGCCAGCAGCTTAAACGCCAAGAACACTGAAGCTTTCTTT. V gene TRBV7-9 combines with J gene TRBJ1-1; no firm D call. CDR1 SEHNR and CDR2 FQNEAQ come from the germline V gene (reference sequence). The germline V and J ends were trimmed by 2 bases and 1 base, with 8 bases remaining between them. CDR3 length equals 14 residues.

There are many counts of this clonotype. This chain uses TRBV24-1 with TRBJ1-2; the D is unclear. The CDR3 has 12 residues. The V end lost 4 bases, the J end lost 6 bases, and 8 bases lay between the germline ends. CDR1 and CDR2 (germline): KGHDR, SFDVKD. The CDR3 nucleotides read TGTGCCACCAGTGACCCAGATAATGGCTACACCTTC. Protein sequence: CATSDPDNGYTF.

This rearrangement joins TRBV7-2 to TRBJ1-2; TRBD1 matches at 8 bases. The germline V gene encodes CDR1 SGHTA and CDR2 FQGNSA. V was pared by 7 bases and J by 8 bases, with 15 bases of the junction left unmatched. This CDR3 is 15 amino acids long. CDR3 amino acids: CASTAIPGGGLGYTF. The CDR3 DNA reads TGTGCCAGCACGGCAATACCAGGGGGCGGGTTGGGCTACACCTTC.

This clonotype was counted a few times. The junction departs from germline at one end; a sequencing error may be responsible. The gene calls are TRBV11-1 and TRBJ2-7, with D possibly being TRBD2 (5 bases). This CDR3 has 15 residues. Germline values: CDR1 SGHAT, CDR2 FQDESV (reference sequence). CDR3: CASSLGAASDYGQYF. The DNA of the CDR3 is TGTGCCAGCAGCTTAGGGGCAGCGAGTGACTACGGGCAGTACTTC.

This clonotype was seen repeatedly, ten times or more. V is TRBV28 and J is TRBJ1-5; TRBD1 is a possible D gene (5 bases). Per the germline V gene, CDR1 is MDHEN and CDR2 is SYDVKM. Trimming took off 2 bases at V and 7 bases at J, with 9 bases between the two ends. The CDR3 is made up of 13 amino acids. The CDR3 DNA follows: TGTGCCAGCAGTTTAGGGGCCAGACAGCCCCAGCATTTT. Encoded protein: CASSLGARQPQHF.

The rearrangement joins TRBV12-3 or TRBV12-4 to TRBJ1-6, with TRBD1 matching 7 bases. With 4 bases clipped from V and 5 bases from J, the junction kept 8 bases outside the gene matches. CDR3 length: 16 residues. The CDR3 loop is CASSSPSQGNNSPLHF. Written as DNA, the CDR3 is TGTGCCAGCAGTTCCCCTTCACAGGGGAATAATTCACCCCTCCACTTT.

The CDR3 region has the DNA TGTGCCAGTAGAAATACCTGGGGGATCAATCAGCCCCAGCATTTT. It is translated as CASRNTWGINQPQHF. This chain links TRBV19 with TRBJ1-5; the D gene is possibly TRBD1 (5 bases). V lost 6 bases and J 3 bases, leaving 15 bases between the germline ends. This CDR3 region has 15 residues. Germline CDR1 LNHDA, CDR2 SQIVND (reference sequence). Supplemented by reference TRBV19 and TRBJ1-5, the full variable domain reads DGGITQSPKYLFRKEGQNVTLSCEQNLNHDAMYWYRQDPGQGLRLIYYSQIVNDFQKGDIAEGYSVSREKKESFPLTVTSAQKNPTAFYLCASRNTWGINQPQHFGDGTRLSIL.